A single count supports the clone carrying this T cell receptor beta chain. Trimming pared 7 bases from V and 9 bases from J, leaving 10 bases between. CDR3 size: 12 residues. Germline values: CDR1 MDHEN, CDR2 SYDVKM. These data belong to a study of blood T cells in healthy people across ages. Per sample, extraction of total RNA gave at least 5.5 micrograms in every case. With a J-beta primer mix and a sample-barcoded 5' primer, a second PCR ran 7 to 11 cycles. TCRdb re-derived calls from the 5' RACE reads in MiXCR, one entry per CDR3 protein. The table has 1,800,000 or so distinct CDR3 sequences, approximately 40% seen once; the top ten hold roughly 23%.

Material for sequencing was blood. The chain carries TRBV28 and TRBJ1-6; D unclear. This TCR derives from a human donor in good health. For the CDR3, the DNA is TGTGCCAGCATCGCTGAAGGTTCACCCCTCCACTTT. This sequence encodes CASIAEGSPLHF.